This T cell receptor (beta chain) appears in the sequencing data of a study of vaccination and CD4 T cells after COVID-19. Looking at the study overall: Typically, post-vaccine samples were obtained a median roughly 75 days after dose two, within a range of 14 to 241. As control conditions, cultures were given either a CEFX pool serving as positive control, an HIV-1 Nef pool, or no peptide at all.

General study findings and limits: Of the reactive clones in convalescent patients, a median about 86% showed up only post-vaccination.

Treatment in this sample: roughly 10-day PBMC culture with coronavirus spike peptide pools or control peptides (ViraFEST assay). For ViraFEST, peptide pools expanded antigen-specific T cells, after which the TCRs were sequenced. The length of the CDR3 is 17 residues. V gave up 2 bases and J gave up 3 bases; unmatched junction bases: 12. CDR1 is MNHNS and CDR2 is SASEGT in the germline V gene. Sequencing of DNA taken from cultured CD4+ T cells relied on the Oncomine TCR Beta short-read assay. One entry per CDR3 protein results from TCRdb running MiXCR on the PCR reads. The table records around 15,000 distinct CDR3 sequences, around 42% of them present only once. This clonotype was detected only a few times. The antigen remains undetermined.

The specimen was CD4+ T cells from blood, cultured in vitro, collected before SARS-CoV-2 vaccination. This sequence originates from a human donor who had recovered from COVID-19. The chain carries TRBV6-1 and TRBJ1-2, with 7 positions matching TRBD1. CDR3 amino acids: CASSEMKWDRVYYGYTF. The DNA of the CDR3 is TGTGCCAGCAGTGAAATGAAGTGGGACAGAGTATACTATGGCTACACCTTC.